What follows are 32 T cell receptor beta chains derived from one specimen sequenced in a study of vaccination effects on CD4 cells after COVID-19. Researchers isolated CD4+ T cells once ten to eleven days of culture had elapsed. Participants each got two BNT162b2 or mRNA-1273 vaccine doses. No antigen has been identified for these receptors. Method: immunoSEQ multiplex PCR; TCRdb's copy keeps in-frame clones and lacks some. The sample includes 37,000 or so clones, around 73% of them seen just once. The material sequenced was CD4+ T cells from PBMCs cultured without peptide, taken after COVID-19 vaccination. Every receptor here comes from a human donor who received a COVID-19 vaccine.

CDR3 in amino acids: CASSLGATTEAFF. DNA for the CDR3: TGCGCCAGCAGCTTGGGGGCGACCACTGAAGCTTTCTTT. The chain employs TRBV5-1 and TRBJ1-1; D gene uncertain. The CDR3 consists of 13 residues. V lost 0 bases and J lost 4, with 7 bases in between. From germline, CDR1 is SGHRS and CDR2 YFSETQ. The whole variable domain, remainder taken from reference TRBV5-1 and TRBJ1-1, is KAGVTQTPRYLIKTRGQQVTLSCSPISGHRSVSWYQQTPGQGLQFLFEYFSETQRNKGNFPGRFSGRQFSNSRSEMNVSTLELGDSALYLCASSLGATTEAFFGQGTRLTVV.

The CDR3 region is CASSGSGTSGYEQYF. CDR3 nucleotide sequence: TGCGCCAGCAGTGGTAGCGGGACTAGCGGTTACGAGCAGTACTTC. The V and J genes are TRBV10-1 and TRBJ2-7; TRBD2 matches at 11 bases. The CDR3 is 15 amino acids. Germline V gene data show CDR1 as WNHNN and CDR2 as SYGVQD (reference sequence). V dropped 4 bases and J dropped 4; count of bases not matched to a gene: 6.

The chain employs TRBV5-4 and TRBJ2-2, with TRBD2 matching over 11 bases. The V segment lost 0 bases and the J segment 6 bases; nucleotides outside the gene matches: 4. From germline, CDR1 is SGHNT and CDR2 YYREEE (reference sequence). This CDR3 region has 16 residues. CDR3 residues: CASSLVLLAGAGELFF. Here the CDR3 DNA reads TGTGCCAGCAGCTTGGTCCTACTAGCGGGAGCCGGGGAGCTGTTTTTT.

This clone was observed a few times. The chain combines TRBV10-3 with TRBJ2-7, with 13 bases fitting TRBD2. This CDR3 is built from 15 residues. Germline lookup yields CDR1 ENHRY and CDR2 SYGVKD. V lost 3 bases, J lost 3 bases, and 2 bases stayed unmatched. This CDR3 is CAISDRTSGSYEQYF. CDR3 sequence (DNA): TGTGCCATCAGTGACCGGACTAGCGGGAGCTACGAGCAGTACTTC.

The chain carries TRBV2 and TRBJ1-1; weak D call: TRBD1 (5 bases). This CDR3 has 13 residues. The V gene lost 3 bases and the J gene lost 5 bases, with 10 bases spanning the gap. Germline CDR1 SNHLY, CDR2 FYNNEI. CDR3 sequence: CASSEAGLTEAFF. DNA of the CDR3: TGTGCCAGCAGTGAGGCAGGGCTGACTGAAGCTTTCTTT.

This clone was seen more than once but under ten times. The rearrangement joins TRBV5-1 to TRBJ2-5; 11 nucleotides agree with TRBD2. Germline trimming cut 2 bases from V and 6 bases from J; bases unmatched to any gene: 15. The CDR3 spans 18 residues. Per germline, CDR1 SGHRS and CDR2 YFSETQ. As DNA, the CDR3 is TGCGCCAGCAGCTTTACGACCCTGACTAGCGGGGTCAGTCAGACCCAGTACTTC. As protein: CASSFTTLTSGVSQTQYF.

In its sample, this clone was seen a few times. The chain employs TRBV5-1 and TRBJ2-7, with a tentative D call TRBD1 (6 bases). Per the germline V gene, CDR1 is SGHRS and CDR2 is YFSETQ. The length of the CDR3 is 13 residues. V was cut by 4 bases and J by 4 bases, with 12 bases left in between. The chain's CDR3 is CASSPDSLYEQYF. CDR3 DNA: TGCGCCAGCAGCCCGGACAGTCTGTACGAGCAGTACTTC.

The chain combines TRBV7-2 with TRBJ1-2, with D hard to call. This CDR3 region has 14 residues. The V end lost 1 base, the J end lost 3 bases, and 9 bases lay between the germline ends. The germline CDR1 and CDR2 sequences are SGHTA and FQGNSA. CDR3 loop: CASSLGPRDYGYTF. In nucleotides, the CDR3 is TGTGCCAGCAGCTTAGGCCCAAGGGACTATGGCTACACCTTC.

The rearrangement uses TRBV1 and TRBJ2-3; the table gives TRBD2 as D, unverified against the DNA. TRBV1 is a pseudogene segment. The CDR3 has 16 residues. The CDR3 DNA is TGCACCAGCAGCCTGATACGGGAGGGCCTAGCAGATACGCAGTATTTT. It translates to CTSSLIREGLADTQYF.

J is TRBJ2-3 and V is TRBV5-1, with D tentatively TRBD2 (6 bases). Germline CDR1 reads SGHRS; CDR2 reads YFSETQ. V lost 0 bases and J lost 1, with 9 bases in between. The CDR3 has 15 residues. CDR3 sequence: CASSLGASGTDTQYF. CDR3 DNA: TGCGCCAGCAGCTTGGGGGCTAGCGGCACAGATACGCAGTATTTT.

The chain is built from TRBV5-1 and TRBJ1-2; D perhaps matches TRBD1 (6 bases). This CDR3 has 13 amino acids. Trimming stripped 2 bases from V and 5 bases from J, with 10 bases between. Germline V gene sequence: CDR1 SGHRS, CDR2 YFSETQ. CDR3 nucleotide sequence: TGCGCCAGCAGCTTCGGACAGCCATATGGCTACACCTTC. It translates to CASSFGQPYGYTF.

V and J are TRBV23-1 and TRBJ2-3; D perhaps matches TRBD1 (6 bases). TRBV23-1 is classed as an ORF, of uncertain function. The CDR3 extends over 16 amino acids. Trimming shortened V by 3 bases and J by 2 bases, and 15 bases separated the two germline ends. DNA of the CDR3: TGCGCCAGCAGTCATTGGACAGAAGGAGACACAGATACGCAGTATTTT. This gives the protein CASSHWTEGDTDTQYF.

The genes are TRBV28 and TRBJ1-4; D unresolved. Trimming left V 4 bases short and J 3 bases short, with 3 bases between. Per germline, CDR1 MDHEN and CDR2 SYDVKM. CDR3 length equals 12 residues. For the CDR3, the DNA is TGTGCCAGCAGTTCGGCTAATGAAAAACTGTTTTTT. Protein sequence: CASSSANEKLFF.

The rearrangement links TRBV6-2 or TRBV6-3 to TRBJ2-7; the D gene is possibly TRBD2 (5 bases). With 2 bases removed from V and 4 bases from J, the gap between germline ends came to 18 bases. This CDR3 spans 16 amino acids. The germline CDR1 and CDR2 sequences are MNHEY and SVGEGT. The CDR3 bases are TGTGCCAGCAGTTACCCCCTAGGACTCCTTGCTTACGAGCAGTACTTC. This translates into CASSYPLGLLAYEQYF.

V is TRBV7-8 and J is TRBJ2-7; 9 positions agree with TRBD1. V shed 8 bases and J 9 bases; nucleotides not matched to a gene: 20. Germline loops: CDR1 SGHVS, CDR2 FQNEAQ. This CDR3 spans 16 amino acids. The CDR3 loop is CASLGRGTGSTTWQYF. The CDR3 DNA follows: TGTGCCAGCTTGGGCAGGGGGACAGGGTCTACTACTTGGCAGTACTTC. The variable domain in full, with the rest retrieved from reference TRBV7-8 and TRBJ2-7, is GAGVSQSPRYKVAKRGQDVALRCDPISGHVSLFWYQQALGQGPEFLTYFQNEAQLDKSGLPSDRFFAERPEGSVSTLKIQRTQQEDSAVYLCASLGRGTGSTTWQYFGPGTRLTVT.

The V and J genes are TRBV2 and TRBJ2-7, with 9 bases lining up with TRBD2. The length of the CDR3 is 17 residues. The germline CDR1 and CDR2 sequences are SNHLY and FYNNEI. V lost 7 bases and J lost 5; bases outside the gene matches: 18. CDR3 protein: CASNRLAPGLAQDEQYF. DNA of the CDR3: TGTGCCAGCAATCGGCTGGCCCCGGGACTAGCTCAGGACGAGCAGTACTTC.

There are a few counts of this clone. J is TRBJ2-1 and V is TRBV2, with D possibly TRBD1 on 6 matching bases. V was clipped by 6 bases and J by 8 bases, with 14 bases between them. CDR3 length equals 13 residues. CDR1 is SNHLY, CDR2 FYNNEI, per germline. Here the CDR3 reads CASRRQGLDEQFF. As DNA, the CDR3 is TGTGCCAGCAGGAGGCAGGGGTTAGATGAGCAGTTCTTC.

CDR3 coding DNA: TGCGCCAGCACCGGACTAGCGGGTAACACCGGGGAGCTGTTTTTT. Amino acid sequence: CASTGLAGNTGELFF. The chain couples TRBV5-1 to TRBJ2-2, with 11 nucleotides matching TRBD2. CDR1 and CDR2 (germline): SGHRS, YFSETQ. The CDR3 is 15 amino acids. The trim removed 6 bases at V and 2 bases at J, leaving 3 bases unmatched.

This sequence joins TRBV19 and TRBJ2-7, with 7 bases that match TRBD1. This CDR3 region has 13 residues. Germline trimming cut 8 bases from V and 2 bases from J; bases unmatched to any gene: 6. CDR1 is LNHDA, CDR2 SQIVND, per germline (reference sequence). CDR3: CASSTGRPYEQYF. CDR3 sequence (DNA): TGTGCCAGTTCGACAGGGCGCCCCTACGAGCAGTACTTC.

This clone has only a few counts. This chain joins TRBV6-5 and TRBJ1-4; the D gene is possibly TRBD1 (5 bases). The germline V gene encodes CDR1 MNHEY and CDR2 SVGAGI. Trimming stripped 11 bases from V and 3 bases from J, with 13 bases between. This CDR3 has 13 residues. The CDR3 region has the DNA TGTGCCGCCAGTTGGGGACCTAATGAAAAACTGTTTTTT. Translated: CAASWGPNEKLFF.

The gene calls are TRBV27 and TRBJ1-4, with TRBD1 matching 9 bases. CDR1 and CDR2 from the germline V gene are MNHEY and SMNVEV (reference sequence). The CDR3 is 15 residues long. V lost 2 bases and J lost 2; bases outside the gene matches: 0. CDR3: CASSLGTGTNEKLFF. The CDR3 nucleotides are TGTGCCAGCAGTTTAGGGACAGGGACTAATGAAAAACTGTTTTTT.

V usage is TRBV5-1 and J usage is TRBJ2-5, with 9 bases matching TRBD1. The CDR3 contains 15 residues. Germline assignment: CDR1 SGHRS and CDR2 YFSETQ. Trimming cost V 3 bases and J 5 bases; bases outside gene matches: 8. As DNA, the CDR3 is TGCGCCAGCAGCTGGGGACAGGGAGTGTCGGAGACCCAGTACTTC. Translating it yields CASSWGQGVSETQYF.

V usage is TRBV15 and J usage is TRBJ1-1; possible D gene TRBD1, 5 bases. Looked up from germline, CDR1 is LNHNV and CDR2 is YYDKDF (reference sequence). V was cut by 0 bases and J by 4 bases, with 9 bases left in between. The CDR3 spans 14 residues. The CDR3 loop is CATSRDQGGTEAFF. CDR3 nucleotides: TGTGCCACCAGCAGAGATCAGGGCGGCACTGAAGCTTTCTTT.

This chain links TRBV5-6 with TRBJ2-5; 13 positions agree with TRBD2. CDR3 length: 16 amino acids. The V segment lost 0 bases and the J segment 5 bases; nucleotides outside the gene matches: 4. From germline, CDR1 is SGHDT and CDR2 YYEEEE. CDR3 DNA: TGTGCCAGCAGCTTGGCGGGACTAGCGGGGATGGAGACCCAGTACTTC. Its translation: CASSLAGLAGMETQYF.

CDR3 in amino acids: CSASQSRGTEAFF. The CDR3 DNA follows: TGCAGTGCTAGTCAGAGTAGAGGGACTGAAGCTTTCTTT. The V call is TRBV20-1, the J call TRBJ1-1; D gene unclear. The CDR3 has 13 residues. With 3 bases removed from V and 5 bases from J, the gap between germline ends came to 13 bases. Germline lookup yields CDR1 DFQATT and CDR2 SNEGSKA (reference sequence).

The CDR3 region has the DNA TGTGCCAGCAGCGCGGACAGGGGCTATCAGCCCCAGCATTTT. Translation gives CASSADRGYQPQHF. The J gene is TRBJ1-5, the V gene TRBV2, with 9 bases fitting TRBD1. CDR1 and CDR2 from the germline V gene are SNHLY and FYNNEI. This CDR3 region has 14 residues. The V gene end was trimmed by 6 bases and the J gene end by 5 bases; junction bases not matched to a gene: 5.

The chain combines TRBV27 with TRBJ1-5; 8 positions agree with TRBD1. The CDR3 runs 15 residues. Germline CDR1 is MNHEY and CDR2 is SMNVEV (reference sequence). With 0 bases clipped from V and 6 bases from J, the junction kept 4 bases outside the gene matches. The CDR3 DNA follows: TGTGCCAGCAGTTTATCAGACAGGGGACTTCAGCCCCAGCATTTT. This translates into CASSLSDRGLQPQHF.

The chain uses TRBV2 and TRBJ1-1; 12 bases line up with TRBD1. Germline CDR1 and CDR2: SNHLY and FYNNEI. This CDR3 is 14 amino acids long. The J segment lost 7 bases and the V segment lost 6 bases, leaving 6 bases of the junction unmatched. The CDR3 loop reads CASRRDRGRGEAFF. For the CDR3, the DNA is TGTGCCAGCAGGCGGGACAGGGGGCGCGGTGAAGCTTTCTTT. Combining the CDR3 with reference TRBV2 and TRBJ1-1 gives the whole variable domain EPEVTQTPSHQVTQMGQEVILRCVPISNHLYFYWYRQILGQKVEFLVSFYNNEISEKSEIFDDQFSVERPDGSNFTLKIRSTKLEDSAMYFCASRRDRGRGEAFFGQGTRLTVV.

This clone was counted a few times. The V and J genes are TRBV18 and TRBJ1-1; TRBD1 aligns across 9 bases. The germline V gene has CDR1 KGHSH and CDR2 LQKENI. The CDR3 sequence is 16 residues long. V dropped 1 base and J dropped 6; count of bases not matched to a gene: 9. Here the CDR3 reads CASSPQQGQGGPEAFF. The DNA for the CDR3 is TGTGCCAGCTCACCACAGCAGGGACAGGGCGGCCCTGAAGCTTTCTTT. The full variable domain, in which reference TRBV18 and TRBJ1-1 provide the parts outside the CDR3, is NAGVMQNPRHLVRRRGQEARLRCSPMKGHSHVYWYRQLPEEGLKFMVYLQKENIIDESGMPKERFSAEFPKEGPSILRIQQVVRGDSAAYFCASSPQQGQGGPEAFFGQGTRLTVV.

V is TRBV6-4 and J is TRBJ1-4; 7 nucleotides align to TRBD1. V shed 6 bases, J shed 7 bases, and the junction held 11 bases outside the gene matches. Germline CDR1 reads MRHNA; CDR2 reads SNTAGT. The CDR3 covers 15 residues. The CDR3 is CASRPTGAEAEKLFF. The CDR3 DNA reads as TGTGCCAGCAGACCAACAGGGGCAGAGGCTGAAAAACTGTTTTTT.

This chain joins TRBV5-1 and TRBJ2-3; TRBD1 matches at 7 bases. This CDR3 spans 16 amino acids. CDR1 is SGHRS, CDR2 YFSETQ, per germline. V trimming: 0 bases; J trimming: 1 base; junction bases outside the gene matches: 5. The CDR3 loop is CASSLGLTGGTDTQYF. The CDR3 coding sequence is TGCGCCAGCAGCTTGGGTCTTACAGGGGGCACAGATACGCAGTATTTT. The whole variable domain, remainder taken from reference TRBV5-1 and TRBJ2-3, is KAGVTQTPRYLIKTRGQQVTLSCSPISGHRSVSWYQQTPGQGLQFLFEYFSETQRNKGNFPGRFSGRQFSNSRSEMNVSTLELGDSALYLCASSLGLTGGTDTQYFGPGTRLTVL.

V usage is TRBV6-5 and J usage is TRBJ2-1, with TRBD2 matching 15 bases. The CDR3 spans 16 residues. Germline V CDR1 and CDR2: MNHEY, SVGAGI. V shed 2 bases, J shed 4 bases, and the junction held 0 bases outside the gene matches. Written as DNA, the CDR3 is TGTGCCAGCAGTTACGGGACTAGCGGGAGGTACAATGAGCAGTTCTTC. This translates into CASSYGTSGRYNEQFF.